The following is a T cell receptor (beta chain) sequence with its context. Profiling relied on immunoSEQ multiplex PCR, and the TCRdb table lists in-frame clones only, not all of them. The repertoire consists of around 70,000 clones, with about four fifths occurring once and the leading ten covering less than 5%. The data stem from a study of radiotherapy plus CTLA-4 blockade in lung cancer. Study-level information: Of all patients, approximately 19% responded objectively and approximately 29% showed disease control.

CDR3 length equals 14 residues. The germline V gene has CDR1 SNHLY and CDR2 FYNNEI. V gave up 5 bases and J gave up 1 base, with 6 bases separating them. The origin of this receptor is a human donor with non-small cell lung cancer who had a partial response to radiotherapy plus ipilimumab. The starting material was peripheral blood, obtained from a patient treated with radiotherapy plus ipilimumab. V is TRBV2 and J is TRBJ2-6; D not resolved. As DNA, the CDR3 is TGTGCCAGCAGTTACAGTTCTGGGGCCAACGTCCTGACTTTC. Translation gives CASSYSSGANVLTF.